This TCR beta chain was found in a study of cytomegalovirus exposure and HLA in healthy donors. Study observations and caveats: Three of the chains that were CMV-associated were confirmed in vitro to be specific for CMV antigens.

Donors were drawn from the approximately 120-subject validation cohort, separate from the roughly 670-subject first cohort. The repertoire was sequenced with immunoSEQ multiplex PCR; TCRdb's copy has only in-frame clones and lacks some. The sample contains under 150,000 clones, roughly 86% of which appear only once. A remark on this clone: Its antigen is unknown.

V lost 4 bases to trimming and J lost 4 bases; unmatched junction nucleotides: 3. The CDR3 extends over 14 amino acids. CDR1 is SGHTA, CDR2 FQGNSA, per germline. This sequence originates from a man aged 18 to 35 in good health and CMV-seropositive. This chain links TRBV7-2 with TRBJ1-1; 10 bases fit TRBD1. The sample was PBMCs. The CDR3 region is CASSSRTGGTEAFF. In nucleotides, the CDR3 is TGTGCCAGCAGCTCGCGGACAGGGGGCACTGAAGCTTTCTTT.